Sequencing of this TCR beta chain was carried out in a study of metastatic and nonmetastatic thyroid tumors (dated by TCRdb to about 2020). For the study in its entirety: For patients with malignant and with benign thyroid disease, the researchers compared repertoires between peripheral blood samples and tumor or nodule tissue samples. Overall study results and their limits: TCR beta diversity was reported as significantly higher in malignant tumors than in benign nodules, in both blood and tumor samples.

Libraries were constructed by PCR. The run used an Illumina HiSeq 4000. High-throughput sequencing was used to profile the TCR beta-chain CDR3 region of every patient. Concerning the study's data processing: The researchers built a classifier to tell apart papillary thyroid cancer patients with distant metastasis, based on CDR3 differences among clinicopathological groups. Repertoire diversity was assessed with the Shannon index, and tumor-blood repertoire similarity with the Morisita-Horn index. Using fastp trimming at Q25 and MiXCR clonotype assembly, TCRdb reanalyzed the public sequencing data and kept in-frame beta chains. These V and J calls are TCRdb output, not the study's own analysis. The sample table shows tens of thousands of clones, and approximately 15% are seen once. The biggest ten clones account for around 6.1% of the sample. This clone was detected ten times or more. Which antigen it targets is not known. No qualities accompany the bases; no much larger clone lies one base away.

From the cysteine up to the phenylalanine, the CDR3 has a length of 16 residues. Solely the CDR3 DNA is kept, with 48 bases framed from the first base. Per the germline V gene (reference sequence), PRHDT is the CDR1 and FYEKMQ is the CDR2. At the junction V is shortened by 5 bases and J by 4 bases, with 20 bases in between. No treatment had been received by any patient before thyroid surgery. Using T-cell receptor beta sequencing, the researchers looked back retrospectively at clinical samples from patients, gathered between the early 2010s and the late 2010s. Sequencing was done on a sample of blood. The chain employs TRBV13 and TRBJ2-5; no D gene call is confident. The sequence was collected from a male donor with papillary thyroid cancer or a benign thyroid nodule (not recorded which). Some clones in this sample may be carry-over from other donors' samples. The CDR3 amino acid sequence is: CASSVQFSSDPETQYF. In nucleotide form, the sequence is TGTGCCAGCAGCGTACAGTTCTCCTCCGATCCAGAGACCCAGTACTTC.